Listed here are 21 T cell receptor beta chains from one sample, sequenced in a study of Ad26.COV2.S vaccination and SARS-CoV-2 variants. The treatment denotes: approximately 18 received Ad26.COV2.S at low or high dose, single or two shots; several received placebo; per-sample allocation not given. Collection of the samples took place on day 63 after the first injection of vaccine or placebo. Method: immunoSEQ multiplex PCR; TCRdb's copy keeps in-frame clones and lacks some. This table has roughly 410,000 clones, 80% to 90% appearing once. The input for sequencing was peripheral blood, taken in a trial of Ad26.COV2.S vaccine versus placebo. Receptors were obtained from a person aged 18 to 65 who received the Ad26.COV2.S COVID-19 vaccine or a placebo.

This clone was observed a single time. The genes are TRBV6-5 and TRBJ1-4, with D tentatively TRBD1 (5 bases). The CDR3 totals 15 residues. V lost 5 bases to trimming and J lost 0 bases, with 10 bases between them. In germline, CDR1 is MNHEY, CDR2 SVGAGI. CDR3: CASSRDPATNEKLFF. DNA of the CDR3: TGTGCCAGCAGTCGGGACCCTGCAACTAATGAAAAACTGTTTTTT.

This chain links TRBV12-3 or TRBV12-4 with TRBJ1-1; D gene uncertain. V dropped 2 bases and J dropped 5 bases, with 6 bases sitting between them. CDR3 length equals 12 residues. The chain's CDR3 is CASSLFGTEAFF. CDR3 coding DNA: TGTGCCAGCAGTTTATTCGGGACTGAAGCTTTCTTT.

CDR3 DNA: TGTGCCAGCAGCTTACTAGCGGGAGTCCTCACAGATACGCAGTATTTT. Translating it yields CASSLLAGVLTDTQYF. The chain carries TRBV7-3 and TRBJ2-3; 10 bases are a match to TRBD2. Per germline, CDR1 SGHTA and CDR2 FQGTGA. The CDR3 has 16 amino acids. Unmatched junction bases numbered 4, after V lost 2 bases and J lost 2 bases.

This chain joins TRBV7-3 and TRBJ1-1; a possible D gene is TRBD1 (5 bases). This CDR3 is 13 amino acids long. Germline V gene data show CDR1 as SGHTA and CDR2 as FQGTGA. V lost 5 bases to trimming and J lost 4 bases, with 11 bases between them. In DNA form, the CDR3 reads TGTGCCAGCAGCCCTGGGGCGGGCACTGAAGCTTTCTTT. Translation: CASSPGAGTEAFF.

The gene calls are TRBV2 and TRBJ1-2; unclear D gene. Germline CDR1 SNHLY, CDR2 FYNNEI. The length of the CDR3 is 13 residues. V was shortened by 7 bases and J by 4 bases, with 13 bases between the two germline ends. The CDR3 region has the DNA TGTGCCAGCATCCCGGCCTTGGCCTATGGCTACACCTTC. As protein: CASIPALAYGYTF.

The chain joins TRBV6-5 to TRBJ2-1; D gene uncertain. Germline V gives CDR1 MNHEY, CDR2 SVGAGI. The V and J ends lost 2 bases and 5 bases respectively, with 10 bases between them. This CDR3 has 14 amino acids. The CDR3 loop is CASSYSHQNNEQFF. The CDR3 nucleotides are TGTGCCAGCAGTTACAGCCATCAGAACAATGAGCAGTTCTTC.

The V and J genes are TRBV11-2 and TRBJ1-2, with TRBD1 identical over 8 bases. V lost 5 bases, J lost 6 bases, and 8 bases stayed unmatched. Germline V gene data show CDR1 as SGHAT and CDR2 as FQNNGV. The CDR3 totals 14 residues. CDR3 sequence reads: CASSPVTGAHGYTF. The CDR3 DNA is TGTGCCAGCAGCCCCGTGACAGGGGCCCATGGCTACACCTTC.

The chain carries TRBV9 and TRBJ2-2; D remains ambiguous. From germline, CDR1 is SGDLS and CDR2 YYNGEE. Trimming took 1 base from V and 8 from J, leaving 6 bases between them. The CDR3 has 12 residues. CDR3 nucleotide sequence: TGTGCCAGCAGCGTATCTATTGGGGAGCTGTTTTTT. Protein: CASSVSIGELFF.

The CDR3 nucleotides are TGTGCCAGCAGTTTAAGGGGGACGGGTGGCTACACCTTC. Translating gives CASSLRGTGGYTF. This chain joins TRBV27 and TRBJ1-2, with D possibly TRBD1 on 6 matching bases. The germline CDR1 and CDR2 sequences are MNHEY and SMNVEV (reference sequence). CDR3 length: 13 amino acids. V was shortened by 2 bases and J by 7 bases, with 11 bases between the two germline ends.

The chain carries TRBV3-1 (or the pseudogene TRBV3-2) and TRBJ2-2; D could derive from TRBD1 or TRBD2 (5 bases each). The CDR3 is made up of 15 amino acids. The germline V gene encodes CDR1 LGHDT and CDR2 YNNKEL (reference sequence). Trimming pared 7 bases from V and 7 bases from J, leaving 19 bases between. CDR3 sequence reads: CASTPWGFNSGELFF. CDR3 in DNA: TGTGCCAGCACCCCATGGGGGTTCAATAGCGGGGAGCTGTTTTTT.

Worth noting for this clone: Other DNA sequences within the sample encode an identical CDR3. The chain couples TRBV7-9 to TRBJ1-4, with 7 bases that match TRBD1. The CDR3 is 14 residues long. Trimming cost V 1 base and J 8 bases; bases outside gene matches: 4. The germline gives CDR1 SEHNR, CDR2 FQNEAQ (reference sequence). The CDR3 region has the DNA TGTGCCAGCAGCTTAGGAGGGGGCAGAGAAAAACTGTTTTTT. Protein sequence: CASSLGGGREKLFF.

The chain joins TRBV5-4 to TRBJ2-3, with 9 bases fitting TRBD2. The CDR3 extends over 15 amino acids. V shed 2 bases and J 5 bases; nucleotides not matched to a gene: 6. Germline V gives CDR1 SGHNT, CDR2 YYREEE (reference sequence). The CDR3 protein is CASSFGGRARDTQYF. The CDR3 DNA is TGTGCCAGCAGCTTCGGCGGGAGGGCCCGAGATACGCAGTATTTT.

This chain uses TRBV24-1 with TRBJ2-7; D remains unclear. Germline loops: CDR1 KGHDR, CDR2 SFDVKD. The V end lost 3 bases, the J end lost 1 base, and 12 bases lay between the germline ends. This CDR3 spans 15 amino acids. The DNA for the CDR3 is TGTGCCACCAGTGATCCCAGGATGGGTTCCTACGAGCAGTACTTC. Its translation is CATSDPRMGSYEQYF.

The V gene is TRBV3-1 (or the pseudogene TRBV3-2), the J gene TRBJ1-6; a possible D gene is TRBD1 (6 bases). V shed 4 bases and J shed 7 bases, with 14 bases lying between them. Germline V gives CDR1 LGHDT, CDR2 YNNKEL (reference sequence). This CDR3 contains 15 residues. CDR3 sequence reads: CASSLAPGANSPLHF. The CDR3 nucleotides are TGTGCCAGCAGCCTGGCGCCAGGGGCCAATTCACCCCTCCACTTT.

This clone was counted a few times. V is TRBV19 and J is TRBJ2-7, with D tentatively TRBD1 (6 bases). The CDR3 runs 13 residues. The V gene lost 5 bases and the J gene lost 2 bases, with 10 bases spanning the gap. Germline V CDR1 and CDR2: LNHDA, SQIVND (reference sequence). CDR3 sequence reads: CASSVTGPYEQYF. The CDR3, as DNA: TGTGCCAGTAGTGTGACAGGTCCCTACGAGCAGTACTTC.

J is TRBJ2-7 and V is TRBV19; possible D gene TRBD2, 5 bases. Germline values: CDR1 LNHDA, CDR2 SQIVND (reference sequence). V gave up 3 bases and J gave up 7 bases, with 19 bases separating them. This CDR3 has 15 residues. The chain's CDR3 is CASSMGRSTVNEQYF. The CDR3 nucleotides are TGTGCCAGTAGTATGGGGAGAAGCACCGTGAATGAGCAGTACTTC.

As DNA, the CDR3 is TGTGCCAGCAGCTTGTCTCAGGGCTCTAAGTCCGAGCAGTACTTC. This sequence encodes CASSLSQGSKSEQYF. V and J are TRBV5-8 and TRBJ2-7; possible D gene TRBD1, 5 bases. Deletions cut 1 base from V and 6 bases from J, with 17 bases between. Germline assignment: CDR1 SGHTS and CDR2 YDEGEE. The CDR3 covers 15 residues.

CDR3 in DNA: TGTGCCAGTAGTATTGACGGCAAAGCTAGCTATGGCTACACCTTC. It yields the protein CASSIDGKASYGYTF. The V gene is TRBV19, the J gene TRBJ1-2; D is undetermined. Per the germline V gene, CDR1 is LNHDA and CDR2 is SQIVND (reference sequence). V dropped 3 bases and J dropped 4 bases, with 15 bases sitting between them. There are 15 residues in the CDR3.

The CDR3 DNA sequence: TGTGCCACCGGGGGTGGGAGGGGTAATGAGCAGTTCTTC. Its translation: CATGGGRGNEQFF. The chain combines TRBV9 with TRBJ2-1; TRBD2 matches at 7 bases. V gave up 9 bases and J gave up 7 bases; unmatched junction bases: 10. Per germline, CDR1 SGDLS and CDR2 YYNGEE. The CDR3 is made up of 13 amino acids.

V is TRBV14 and J is TRBJ2-5; D call uncertain. This CDR3 spans 11 amino acids. Germline-derived CDR1 and CDR2 are SGHDN and FVKESK. Trimming left V 1 base short and J 7 bases short, with 4 bases between. In DNA, the CDR3 is TGTGCCAGCAGCCAAGCGGGGACCCAGTACTTC. Translated: CASSQAGTQYF. The full variable domain, with the rest looked up from reference TRBV14 and TRBJ2-5, is EAGVTQFPSHSVIEKGQTVTLRCDPISGHDNLYWYRRVMGKEIKFLLHFVKESKQDESGMPNNRFLAERTGGTYSTLKVQPAELEDSGVYFCASSQAGTQYFGPGTRLLVL.

This chain links TRBV19 with TRBJ1-1, with D maybe TRBD1 (5 bases). CDR1 is LNHDA, CDR2 SQIVND, per germline (reference sequence). With 6 bases removed from V and 1 base from J, the gap between germline ends came to 18 bases. This CDR3 comprises 16 residues. In nucleotides, the CDR3 is TGTGCCAGTAGCATTAAACCGGGACTCAGGAACACTGAAGCTTTCTTT. It is translated as CASSIKPGLRNTEAFF.